This T cell receptor (beta chain) was documented in a study of blood T cell repertoires in COVID-19. Across the whole study: Samples representing acute and convalescent COVID-19 were sourced from the United States, Italy and Spain.

In the original workflow: Estimated nucleated cell counts came from reference gene primer amplification. Only in-frame clones appear in the TCRdb table, and some are missing; sequencing was by immunoSEQ multiplex PCR. D and trimming were read from the DNA, whereas the V and J calls and clone size are those reported in that table. The sample records 270,000 or so clones, approximately 85% being singletons. The germline V gene has CDR1 MDHEN and CDR2 SYDVKM. This CDR3 spans 13 amino acids. Trimming cost V 9 bases and J 2 bases; bases outside gene matches: 4. This clonotype originated in a human donor in a cohort sampled during active COVID-19. The rearrangement joins TRBV28 to TRBJ1-1; 9 nucleotides agree with TRBD1. Sequencing input: peripheral blood. CDR3 residues: CASKTGGNTEAFF. The CDR3, as DNA: TGTGCCAGTAAAACAGGGGGCAACACTGAAGCTTTCTTT.